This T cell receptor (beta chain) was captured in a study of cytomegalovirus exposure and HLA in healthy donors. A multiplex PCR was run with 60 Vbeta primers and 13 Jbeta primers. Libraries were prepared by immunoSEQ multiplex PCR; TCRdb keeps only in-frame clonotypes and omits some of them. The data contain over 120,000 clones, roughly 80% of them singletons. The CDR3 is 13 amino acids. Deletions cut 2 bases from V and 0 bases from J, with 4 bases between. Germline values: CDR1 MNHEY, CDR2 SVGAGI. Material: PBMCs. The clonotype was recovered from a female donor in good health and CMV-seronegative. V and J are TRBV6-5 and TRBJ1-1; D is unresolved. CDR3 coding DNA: TGTGCCAGCAGTTACGTAGTGAACACTGAAGCTTTCTTT. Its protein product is CASSYVVNTEAFF.